The T cell receptor (beta chain) described here comes from a study of CD8 T cells in ankylosing spondylitis. TCRdb reprocessed the 5' RACE reads via MiXCR and lists one record per CDR3 protein. The sample contains roughly 300,000 distinct CDR3 sequences, less than 10% of which appear only once. With V trimmed by 2 bases and J by 3 bases, 4 bases remained unmatched. This CDR3 spans 16 amino acids. From germline, CDR1 is KGHSH and CDR2 LQKENI. General observations from the study: Characteristic, it appeared, of ankylosing spondylitis blood was a TCR beta motif of fewer than 10 highly homologous variants. A CD8+ phenotype characterized the disease-linked clones, which were relatively rare in peripheral blood.

With respect to this clonotype: The target antigen is unknown.

V usage is TRBV18 and J usage is TRBJ2-2; TRBD2 matches at 9 bases. Sequenced sample: blood, either unsorted or a sorted T cell fraction (not recorded which). The TCR sequence derives from a male donor with ankylosing spondylitis. The CDR3 region has the DNA TGTGCCAGCTCACCATTGAAGCGGGGGGACACCGGGGAGCTGTTTTTT. This codes for CASSPLKRGDTGELFF.